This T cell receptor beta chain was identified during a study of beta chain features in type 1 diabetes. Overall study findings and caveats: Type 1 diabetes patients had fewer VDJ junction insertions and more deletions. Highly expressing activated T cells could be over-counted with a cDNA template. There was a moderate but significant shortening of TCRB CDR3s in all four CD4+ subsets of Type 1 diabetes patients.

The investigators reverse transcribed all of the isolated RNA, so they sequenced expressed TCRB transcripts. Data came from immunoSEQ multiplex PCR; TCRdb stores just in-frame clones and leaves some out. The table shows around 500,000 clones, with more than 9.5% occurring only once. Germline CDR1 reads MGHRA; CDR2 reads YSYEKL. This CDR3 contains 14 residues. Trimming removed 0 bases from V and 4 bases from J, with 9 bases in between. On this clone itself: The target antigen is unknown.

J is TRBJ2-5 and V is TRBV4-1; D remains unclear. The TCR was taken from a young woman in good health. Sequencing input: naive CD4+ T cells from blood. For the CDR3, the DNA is TGCGCCAGCAGCCAAGATTTCAGAATAGAGACCCAGTACTTC. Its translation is CASSQDFRIETQYF.